This T cell receptor (beta chain) was documented in a study of blood T cell repertoires in COVID-19. Sequenced by immunoSEQ multiplex PCR; TCRdb stores in-frame clones only, minus some. Among 200,000 to 250,000 clones, approximately 90% were seen once, and the ten largest hold around 12%. The CDR3 is 16 residues long. Germline V lookup: CDR1 PRHDT, CDR2 FYEKMQ (reference sequence). The J segment lost 1 base and the V segment lost 4 bases, leaving 9 bases of the junction unmatched. The chain is built from TRBV13 and TRBJ1-1, with TRBD1 identical over 7 bases. The sample was peripheral blood. This TCR came from a woman aged 18-29 years who had recovered from COVID-19. In DNA form, the CDR3 reads TGTGCCAGCAGCTCTTCGCCGACAGGGACGAACACTGAAGCTTTCTTT. It encodes CASSSSPTGTNTEAFF.